These T cell receptor beta chains were read from a single sample in a study of T-cell reconstitution after alpha-beta-depleted transplantation in children. TCRdb fed the PCR reads into MiXCR, producing one record per CDR3 protein. Here the sample spans hundreds of thousands of distinct CDR3 sequences, almost 8% being singletons. The sample in question was peripheral blood, obtained 360 days after TCRalphabeta/CD19-depleted stem cell transplant. These receptors originate from a female patient aged 2-10 years who had a stem cell transplant for Fanconi anemia, so the T cells may come from the graft donor. CDR3s include the opening cysteine and the closing phenylalanine or tryptophan. Fields, in order: V gene, J gene, D gene, clone size, CDR3 DNA, CDR3 protein. D genes are given only for firm matches. Not all rows give a size; the values are once, few, many and, for expanded clones, a class.

V: TRBV9
J: TRBJ2-3
D: TRBD2
size: many
DNA: TGTGCCAGCACTGAGCGGGGGGGCCGGACAGATACGCAGTATTTT
CDR3: CASTERGGRTDTQYF

V: TRBV10-3
J: TRBJ2-7
D: TRBD1
size: many
DNA: TGTGCCATCAGTGAGTCTAAGGGACAGACCTACGAGCAGTACTTC
CDR3: CAISESKGQTYEQYF

V: TRBV5-6
J: TRBJ2-5
D: TRBD2
size: .
DNA: TGTGCCAGCAGCTTGGTCTTGGCTAGCGGGTTACAAGAGACCCAGTACTTC
CDR3: CASSLVLASGLQETQYF

V: TRBV25-1
J: TRBJ1-1
D: TRBD1
size: few
DNA: TGTGCCAGCAGTGAATCCCAGGGGGCAACCACTGAAGCTTTCTTT
CDR3: CASSESQGATTEAFF

V: TRBV29-1
J: TRBJ2-7
D: TRBD1
size: many
DNA: TGCAGCGTTGCCCGAGGGGACAGGACCTACGAGCAGTACTTC
CDR3: CSVARGDRTYEQYF

V: TRBV4-2
J: TRBJ1-1
D: .
size: .
DNA: TGTGCCAGCAGCCAAGAGTCAGGCCATAACACTGAAGCTTTCTTT
CDR3: CASSQESGHNTEAFF

V: TRBV5-1
J: TRBJ2-3
D: .
size: many
DNA: TGCGCCAGCAGCTTGGAGGGGCCTCCGATGGATACGCAGTATTTT
CDR3: CASSLEGPPMDTQYF

V: TRBV6-1
J: TRBJ1-2
D: TRBD1
size: many
DNA: TGTGCCAGCAGTAGGGGACAGCCCTATGGCTACACCTTC
CDR3: CASSRGQPYGYTF

V: TRBV25-1
J: TRBJ2-3
D: TRBD2
size: many
DNA: TGTGCCAGCAGTGAATGGGGCAGCGGGGGGACAGATACGCAGTATTTT
CDR3: CASSEWGSGGTDTQYF

V: TRBV28
J: TRBJ2-1
D: .
size: .
DNA: TGTGCCAGCAGTCCCGAAGACCATCGATATATACACAATGAGCAGTTCTTC
CDR3: CASSPEDHRYIHNEQFF

V: TRBV6-5
J: TRBJ2-1
D: TRBD1
size: many
DNA: TGTGCCAGCAGTCCCCTGTCCGGGACAGGGGGTCTGTATGAGCAGTTCTTC
CDR3: CASSPLSGTGGLYEQFF

V: TRBV6-2/TRBV6-3
J: TRBJ2-3
D: .
size: many
DNA: TGTGCCAGCCAACAGGGTGTAAGCACAGATACGCAGTATTTT
CDR3: CASQQGVSTDTQYF

V: TRBV5-6
J: TRBJ1-5
D: .
size: many
DNA: TGTGCCAGCAGCTTCAGAGGGACCGGAAATCAGCCCCAGCATTTT
CDR3: CASSFRGTGNQPQHF

V: TRBV4-2
J: TRBJ1-1
D: .
size: many
DNA: TGTGCCAGCAGCCATGGCCCGACAGTGAACACTGAAGCTTTCTTT
CDR3: CASSHGPTVNTEAFF

V: TRBV7-9
J: TRBJ2-3
D: .
size: .
DNA: TGTGCCAGCAGCTTAGCGGGAGTGGGCACAGATACGCAGTATTTT
CDR3: CASSLAGVGTDTQYF

V: TRBV4-2
J: TRBJ2-4
D: .
size: .
DNA: TGTGCCAGCAGCCAAGAGGGCCCTTACAGTGACATTCAGTACTTC
CDR3: CASSQEGPYSDIQYF

V: TRBV27
J: TRBJ2-7
D: .
size: .
DNA: TGTGCCAGCAGTTTCGGGGCAGGGAGGAGCGAGCAGTACTTC
CDR3: CASSFGAGRSEQYF

V: TRBV29-1
J: TRBJ1-1
D: .
size: many
DNA: TGCAGCGCCATAGGAGGTAACACTGAAGCTTTCTTT
CDR3: CSAIGGNTEAFF

V: TRBV11-3
J: TRBJ2-1
D: TRBD1
size: many
DNA: TGTGCCAGCAGCTTAAGATCAGGACAGGCGGATGAGCAGTTCTTC
CDR3: CASSLRSGQADEQFF

V: TRBV11-2
J: TRBJ2-7
D: .
size: many
DNA: TGTGCCAGCAGCTTAGAGGGTGGCAGCAAATATTCCTACGAGCAGTACTTC
CDR3: CASSLEGGSKYSYEQYF

V: TRBV10-3
J: TRBJ2-2
D: .
size: few
DNA: TGTGCCATCAGTGAGGCGAGAGGCGTCACCGGGGAGCTGTTTTTT
CDR3: CAISEARGVTGELFF

V: TRBV9
J: TRBJ2-2
D: .
size: .
DNA: TGTGCCAGCAGCGTAGCTAGAAGTTCAGGAACCGGGGAGCTGTTTTTT
CDR3: CASSVARSSGTGELFF

V: TRBV27
J: TRBJ1-5
D: .
size: many
DNA: TGTGCCAGCAATTTGATCGTTAGCAATCAGCCCCAGCATTTT
CDR3: CASNLIVSNQPQHF

V: TRBV28
J: TRBJ1-5
D: .
size: .
DNA: TGTGCCAGCAGTTTATGGGTGGGAGATAGCAATCAGCCCCAGCATTTT
CDR3: CASSLWVGDSNQPQHF

V: TRBV6-5
J: TRBJ1-1
D: .
size: few
DNA: TGTGCCAGCAGTTGGGGACGGGACACTGAAGCTTTCTTT
CDR3: CASSWGRDTEAFF

V: TRBV11-1
J: TRBJ2-3
D: TRBD2
size: many
DNA: TGTGCCAGCAGCCTAGGGCTTACAAGCGGGGGGAACACAGATACGCAGTATTTT
CDR3: CASSLGLTSGGNTDTQYF

V: TRBV5-1
J: TRBJ1-6
D: TRBD1
size: few
DNA: TGCGCCAGCAGCTTGCGTGGACAGGATAATTCACCCCTCCACTTT
CDR3: CASSLRGQDNSPLHF

V: TRBV5-1
J: TRBJ2-3
D: .
size: many
DNA: TGCGCCAGCAGCTTCACTAAATCAGATACGCAGTATTTT
CDR3: CASSFTKSDTQYF

V: TRBV20-1
J: TRBJ2-3
D: .
size: many
DNA: TGCAGCGAATCTAGAGGGGGAGCAGATACGCAGTATTTT
CDR3: CSESRGGADTQYF

V: TRBV28
J: TRBJ1-4
D: .
size: few
DNA: TGTGCCAGCAGTTCACCTAGGTGGGGGACTAATGAAAAACTGTTTTTT
CDR3: CASSSPRWGTNEKLFF

V: TRBV12-3/TRBV12-4
J: TRBJ2-7
D: .
size: .
DNA: TGTGCCAGCAGTTTATTCCCTACTAGTCGCGAGCAGTACTTC
CDR3: CASSLFPTSREQYF

V: TRBV28
J: TRBJ1-3
D: .
size: many
DNA: TGTGCCAGCAGTTTGGCAGGATGGGCAAACACCATATATTTT
CDR3: CASSLAGWANTIYF

V: TRBV28
J: TRBJ1-5
D: TRBD1
size: many
DNA: TGTGCCAGCAGAGAAAACCGACAGGGATTGGATCAGCCCCAGCATTTT
CDR3: CASRENRQGLDQPQHF

V: TRBV7-2
J: TRBJ1-2
D: TRBD1
size: few
DNA: TGTGCCGGTGACAGGGCCGCTAACTATGGCTACACCTTC
CDR3: CAGDRAANYGYTF

V: TRBV28
J: TRBJ1-5
D: .
size: .
DNA: TGTGCCAGCAGGCCACAGGGTCAGCCCCAGCATTTT
CDR3: CASRPQGQPQHF

V: TRBV9
J: TRBJ1-2
D: .
size: .
DNA: TGTGCCAGCAGCAGGGAATTTAACTATGGCTACACCTTC
CDR3: CASSREFNYGYTF

V: TRBV5-1
J: TRBJ2-2
D: TRBD1
size: .
DNA: TGCGCCAGCAGCTCCCCGGATCGGACAGGGACTTTTCGGACCGGGGAGCTGTTTTTT
CDR3: CASSSPDRTGTFRTGELFF

V: TRBV5-1
J: TRBJ2-2
D: TRBD2
size: many
DNA: TGCGCCAGCAGCGGGGGACTAGTACTGAACACCGGGGAGCTGTTTTTT
CDR3: CASSGGLVLNTGELFF

V: TRBV5-1
J: TRBJ2-2
D: .
size: many
DNA: TGCGCCAGCAGCCTCAATACCGACACCGGGGAGCTGTTTTTT
CDR3: CASSLNTDTGELFF

V: TRBV25-1
J: TRBJ1-4
D: .
size: many
DNA: TGTGCCAGCAGTGAACCCGGGGGCCTCGGTCGTGGAAAACTGTTTTTT
CDR3: CASSEPGGLGRGKLFF

V: TRBV4-2
J: TRBJ1-1
D: .
size: many
DNA: TGTGCCAGCAGCCAAGACCGGCGGTTCACTGAAGCTTTCTTT
CDR3: CASSQDRRFTEAFF

V: TRBV28
J: TRBJ2-5
D: .
size: many
DNA: TGTGCCAGCAGTTTATTCCCCAGGGCAGGTCAAGAGACCCAGTACTTC
CDR3: CASSLFPRAGQETQYF

V: TRBV5-1
J: TRBJ1-2
D: TRBD1
size: few
DNA: TGCGCCAGCAGCTTGTCGGGACAGGGGGCTTATGGCTATGGCTACACCTTC
CDR3: CASSLSGQGAYGYGYTF

V: TRBV18
J: TRBJ2-3
D: TRBD2
size: many
DNA: TGTGCCAGCTCACCAACTAGCGGGACCACAGATACGCAGTATTTT
CDR3: CASSPTSGTTDTQYF

V: TRBV5-1
J: TRBJ1-1
D: .
size: many
DNA: TGCGCCAGCAGCTTGTTCGGGGGCATGAACACTGAAGCTTTCTTT
CDR3: CASSLFGGMNTEAFF

V: TRBV18
J: TRBJ2-3
D: TRBD2
size: many
DNA: TGTGCCAGCTCACCACGACTAGCGGGAAACACAGATACGCAGTATTTT
CDR3: CASSPRLAGNTDTQYF

V: TRBV5-6
J: TRBJ2-7
D: .
size: few
DNA: TGTGCCAGCAGCCTACCGGGAAGAACCTACGAGCAGTACTTC
CDR3: CASSLPGRTYEQYF

V: TRBV10-2
J: TRBJ1-5
D: .
size: many
DNA: TGCGCCAGCAGTGAGTCGGTTCAGGGGAATCAGCCCCAGCATTTT
CDR3: CASSESVQGNQPQHF

V: TRBV6-1
J: TRBJ2-1
D: .
size: .
DNA: TGTGCCAGCACCCTGACAGCTCTACTCTCCTACAATGAGCAGTTCTTC
CDR3: CASTLTALLSYNEQFF

V: TRBV12-5
J: TRBJ2-5
D: .
size: .
DNA: TGTGCTAGTGGTTCTCAAGAGACCCAGTACTTC
CDR3: CASGSQETQYF

V: TRBV7-6
J: TRBJ2-1
D: TRBD2
size: many
DNA: TGTGCCAGCAGCTCCCGACTAGCGGGAGTAAACCATGAGCAGTTCTTC
CDR3: CASSSRLAGVNHEQFF

V: TRBV5-5
J: TRBJ1-1
D: .
size: .
DNA: TGTGCCAGCAGCAGGGGGACGGGTGGAGCTTTCTTT
CDR3: CASSRGTGGAFF

V: TRBV6-5
J: TRBJ1-2
D: .
size: many
DNA: TGTGCCAGCAGTTACCGGACAGACTATGGCTACACCTTC
CDR3: CASSYRTDYGYTF

V: TRBV20-1
J: TRBJ1-6
D: .
size: many
DNA: TGCAGTGCTTACCCGGGGCTTAGCTCCTATAATTCACCCCTCCACTTT
CDR3: CSAYPGLSSYNSPLHF

V: TRBV5-1
J: TRBJ1-6
D: TRBD1
size: many
DNA: TGCGCCAGCAGTTCCGACAGGGGGCATTCACCCCTCCACTTT
CDR3: CASSSDRGHSPLHF

V: TRBV12-3/TRBV12-4
J: TRBJ2-5
D: .
size: many
DNA: TGTGCCAGCAGTTTAGACAGGGCTCAAGAGACCCAGTACTTC
CDR3: CASSLDRAQETQYF